This TCR beta chain comes out of a study of glioma-infiltrating T cells after dendritic cell vaccination. At the level of the study: Patients received three intradermal dendritic cell vaccine injections at biweekly intervals.

Study-level results: Survival was not directly related to TCR clonality in these patients.

V lost 6 bases to trimming and J lost 7 bases; unmatched junction nucleotides: 11. Germline V CDR1 and CDR2: ENHRY, SYGVKD. The CDR3 runs to 16 residues. Fresh-frozen tumor tissue and more than two years of survival data were available for all. Points on this clone: The antigen remains undetermined.

Amplification used 60 V beta primers and 13 J beta primers. Method: immunoSEQ multiplex PCR; TCRdb's copy keeps in-frame clones and lacks some. This repertoire shows 90,000 or so clones, approximately 81% found once; its top ten account for over 2.5%. This chain uses TRBV10-3 with TRBJ2-2, with 10 bases matching TRBD1. The sequencing used blood, collected before dendritic cell vaccination. This TCR derives from a human donor with glioblastoma. CDR3 DNA: TGTGCCATCAGAGATCCGGGACAGGGGAATATCGGGGAGCTGTTTTTT. Amino acid sequence: CAIRDPGQGNIGELFF.